This T cell receptor beta chain stems from a study of OX40 agonist ivuxolimab in advanced cancers. Some clones are missing from TCRdb's copy, which holds only in-frame ones; the method was immunoSEQ multiplex PCR. The sample includes around 29,000 clones, roughly 85% seen only once; the top ten take approximately 48%. The CDR3 loop spans 16 amino acids. V lost 0 bases, J lost 5 bases, and 16 bases lay in between. The germline V gene encodes CDR1 SNHLY and CDR2 FYNNEI. The material sequenced was CD4+ or CD8+ T cells sorted from blood, taken in a trial of the OX40 agonist ivuxolimab. The chain links TRBV2 to TRBJ1-1; D not resolved. The sequence derives from an adult with an advanced solid tumor such as melanoma, head and neck, liver or kidney cancer. This CDR3 is CASSEAVGSGETEAFF. The CDR3 DNA reads as TGTGCCAGCAGTGAAGCCGTTGGCAGCGGGGAGACTGAAGCTTTCTTT.